This T cell receptor (beta chain) appears in the sequencing data of a study of OX40 agonist ivuxolimab in advanced cancers. Overall study results and limits: Compared with CD4+, CD8+ T cells on average had more expanded clones. The authors also found low normalized T-cell clonal expansion in some nonresponders.

Trimming pared 6 bases from V and 4 bases from J, leaving 13 bases between. The CDR3 has 14 amino acids. Germline V gives CDR1 ENHRY, CDR2 SYGVKD. On this clone: Its antigen is as yet unknown.

The table came from immunoSEQ multiplex PCR; TCRdb's copy has only in-frame clones and leaves some out. The data hold about 70,000 clones, with around 90% observed a single time. The chain has TRBV10-3 and TRBJ2-1, with a weak D call TRBD2 (6 bases). The sample in question was CD4+ or CD8+ T cells sorted from blood, obtained in a trial of the OX40 agonist ivuxolimab. The source is an adult with an advanced solid tumor such as melanoma, head and neck, liver or kidney cancer. The CDR3 nucleotides read TGTGCCATCAGGCCCGGGACTTCATACAATGAGCAGTTCTTC. Protein product: CAIRPGTSYNEQFF.